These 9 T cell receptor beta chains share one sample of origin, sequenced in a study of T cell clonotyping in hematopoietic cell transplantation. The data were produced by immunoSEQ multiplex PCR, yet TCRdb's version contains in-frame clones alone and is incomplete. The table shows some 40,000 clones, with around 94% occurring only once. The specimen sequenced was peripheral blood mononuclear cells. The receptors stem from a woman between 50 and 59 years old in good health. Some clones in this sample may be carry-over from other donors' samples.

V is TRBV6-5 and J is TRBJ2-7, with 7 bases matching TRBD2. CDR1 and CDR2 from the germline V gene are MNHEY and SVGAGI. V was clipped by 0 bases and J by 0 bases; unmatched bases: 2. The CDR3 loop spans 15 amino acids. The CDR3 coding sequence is TGTGCCAGCAGTTACTCGTTAGCGGGCTCCTACGAGCAGTACTTC. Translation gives CASSYSLAGSYEQYF.

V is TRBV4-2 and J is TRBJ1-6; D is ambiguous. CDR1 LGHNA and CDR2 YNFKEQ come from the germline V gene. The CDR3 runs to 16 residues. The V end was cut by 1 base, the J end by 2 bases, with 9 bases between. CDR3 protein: CASSQGVGTYNSPLHF. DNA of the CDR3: TGTGCCAGCAGCCAAGGAGTGGGCACCTATAATTCACCCCTCCACTTT.

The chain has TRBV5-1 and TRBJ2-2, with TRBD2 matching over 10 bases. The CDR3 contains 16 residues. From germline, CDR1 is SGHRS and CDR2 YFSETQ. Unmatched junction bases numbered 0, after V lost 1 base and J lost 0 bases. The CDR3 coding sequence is TGCGCCAGCAGCTTGCTAGCGGGGGCGAACACCGGGGAGCTGTTTTTT. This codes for CASSLLAGANTGELFF.

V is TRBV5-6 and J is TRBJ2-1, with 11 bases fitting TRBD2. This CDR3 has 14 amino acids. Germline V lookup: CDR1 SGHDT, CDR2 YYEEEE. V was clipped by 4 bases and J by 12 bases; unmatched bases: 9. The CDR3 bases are TGTGCCAGCAGCGCCCTAGCGGGGGGACATGGGCAGTTCTTC. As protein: CASSALAGGHGQFF.

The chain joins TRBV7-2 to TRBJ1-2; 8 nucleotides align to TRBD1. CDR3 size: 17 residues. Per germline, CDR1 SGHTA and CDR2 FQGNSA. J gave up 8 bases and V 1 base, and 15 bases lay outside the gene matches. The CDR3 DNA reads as TGTGCCAGCAGCTTAGATCATCCTGGACAGGGCGGAGAAGGCTACACCTTC. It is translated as CASSLDHPGQGGEGYTF.

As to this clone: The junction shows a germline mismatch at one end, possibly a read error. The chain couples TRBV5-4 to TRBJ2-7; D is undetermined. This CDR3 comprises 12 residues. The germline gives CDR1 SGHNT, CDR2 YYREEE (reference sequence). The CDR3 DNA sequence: TGTGCCAGCAGCTTGGGACTCACACACATTGTATTC. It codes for CASSLGLTHIVF.

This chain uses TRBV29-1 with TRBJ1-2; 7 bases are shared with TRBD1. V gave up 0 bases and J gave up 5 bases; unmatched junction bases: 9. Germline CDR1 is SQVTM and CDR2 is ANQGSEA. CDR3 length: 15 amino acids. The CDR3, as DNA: TGCAGCGTTGAAGATCAGGGGGGGCGCGGGTATGGCTACACCTTC. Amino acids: CSVEDQGGRGYGYTF.

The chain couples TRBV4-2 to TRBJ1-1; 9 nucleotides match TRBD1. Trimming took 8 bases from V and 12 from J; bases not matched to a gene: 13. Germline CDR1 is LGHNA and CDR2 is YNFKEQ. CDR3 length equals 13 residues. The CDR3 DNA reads TGTGCCAGCTCGGGTGTGGACAGGGGATATACTTTCTTT. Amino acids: CASSGVDRGYTFF.

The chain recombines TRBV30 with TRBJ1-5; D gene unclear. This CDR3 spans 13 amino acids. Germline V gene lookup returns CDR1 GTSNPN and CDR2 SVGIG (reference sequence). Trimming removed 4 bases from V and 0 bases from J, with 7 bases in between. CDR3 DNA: TGTGCCTGGAACTCAGGTAGCAATCAGCCCCAGCATTTT. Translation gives CAWNSGSNQPQHF.